These 2 T cell receptor beta chains came from one sample sequenced in a study of spatial heterogeneity in lung cancer. Study results and limitations: Expanded alpha and beta TCR counts within tumors tracked tumor mutation counts.

The time point is: sample taken at primary tumor resection. TCRdb re-called the 5' RACE reads with MiXCR, one entry per CDR3 protein. Of tens of thousands of distinct CDR3 sequences listed, roughly 6.5% are singletons. Antigen specificity for these receptors is unknown. The specimen was lung tumor tissue, collected at surgery. These receptors were obtained from a male donor with early-stage non-small cell lung cancer.

This clonotype was counted at least ten times. This chain joins TRBV5-6 and TRBJ1-4, with no clear D. V was cut by 2 bases and J by 10 bases, with 9 bases left in between. The CDR3 sequence is 12 residues long. Germline lookup yields CDR1 SGHDT and CDR2 YYEEEE. The CDR3 loop reads CASSFQLGKLFF. In nucleotides, the CDR3 is TGTGCCAGCAGCTTTCAGCTCGGAAAACTGTTTTTT.

This clonotype was seen repeatedly, ten times or more. The chain employs TRBV28 and TRBJ1-6, with TRBD1 matching 11 bases. This CDR3 has 15 amino acids. Trimming took 7 bases from V and 7 from J; bases not matched to a gene: 6. CDR1 MDHEN and CDR2 SYDVKM come from the germline V gene. As DNA, the CDR3 is TGTGCCAGCATCCTCGGGACAGGGGGAAATTCACCCCTCCACTTT. It translates to CASILGTGGNSPLHF.